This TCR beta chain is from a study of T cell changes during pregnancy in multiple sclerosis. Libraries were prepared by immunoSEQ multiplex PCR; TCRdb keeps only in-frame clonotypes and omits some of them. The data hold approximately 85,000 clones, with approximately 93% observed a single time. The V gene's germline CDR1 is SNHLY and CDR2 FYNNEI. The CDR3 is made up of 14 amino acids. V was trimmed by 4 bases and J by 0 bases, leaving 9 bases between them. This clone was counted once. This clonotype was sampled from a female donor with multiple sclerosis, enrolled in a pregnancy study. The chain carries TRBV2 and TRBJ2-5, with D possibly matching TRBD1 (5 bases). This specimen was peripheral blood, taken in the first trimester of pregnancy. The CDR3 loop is CASSADRHQETQYF. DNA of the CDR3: TGTGCCAGCAGTGCCGACAGACACCAAGAGACCCAGTACTTC.